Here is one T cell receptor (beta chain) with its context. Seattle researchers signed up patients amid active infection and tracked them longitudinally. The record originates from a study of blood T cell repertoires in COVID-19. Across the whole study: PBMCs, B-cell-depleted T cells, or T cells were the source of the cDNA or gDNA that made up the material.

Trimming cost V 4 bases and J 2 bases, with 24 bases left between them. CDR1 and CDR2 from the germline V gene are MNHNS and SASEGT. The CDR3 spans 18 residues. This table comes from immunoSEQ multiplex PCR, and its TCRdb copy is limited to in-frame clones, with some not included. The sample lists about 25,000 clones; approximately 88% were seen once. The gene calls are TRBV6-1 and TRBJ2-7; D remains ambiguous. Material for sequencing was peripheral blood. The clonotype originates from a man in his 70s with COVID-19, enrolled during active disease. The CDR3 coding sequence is TGTGCCAGCAGTGTTAACCCGCTGGTGAGAGCATTCGCCTACGAGCAGTACTTC. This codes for CASSVNPLVRAFAYEQYF.